This T cell receptor (beta chain) was recovered during a study of T cell responses to AZD1222 COVID-19 vaccine. Notes on this clone: Its antigen is as yet unknown.

Findings and limits, study-wide: In a largely white British group with more females than males, clonal diversity was possibly underestimated. Among those given AZD1222, only five or six were seropositive at baseline. Distributed over spike, vaccine-associated CD4 TCRs predominated at 160-218 and 743-854. Spike-specific TCR breadth and depth were elevated following two AZD1222 doses.

Clones were sequenced by immunoSEQ multiplex PCR, and TCRdb holds only the in-frame ones, with some missing. The data show roughly 130,000 clones, 88% seen once. The germline V gene has CDR1 LGHNA and CDR2 YNFKEQ. This CDR3 is built from 15 residues. Deletions cut 0 bases from V and 1 base from J, with 8 bases between. This chain uses TRBV4-2 with TRBJ2-3; D call uncertain. The clonotype was recovered from an adult in good health. The sequences come from peripheral blood, collected on day 0 of MenACWY control vaccination. CDR3 in amino acids: CASSQDDFRTDTQYF. The DNA of the CDR3 is TGTGCCAGCAGCCAAGATGACTTCCGCACAGATACGCAGTATTTT.